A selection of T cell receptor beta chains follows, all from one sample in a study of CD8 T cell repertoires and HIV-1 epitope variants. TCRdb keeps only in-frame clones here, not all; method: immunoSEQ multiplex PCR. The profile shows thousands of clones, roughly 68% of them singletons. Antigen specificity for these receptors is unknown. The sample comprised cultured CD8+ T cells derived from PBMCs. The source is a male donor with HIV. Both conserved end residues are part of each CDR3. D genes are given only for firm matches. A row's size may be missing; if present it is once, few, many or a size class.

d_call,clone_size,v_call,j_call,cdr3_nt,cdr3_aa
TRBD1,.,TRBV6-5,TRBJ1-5,TGTGCCAGCAGATCCGGACAGGGAAAACAGCCCCAGCATTTT,CASRSGQGKQPQHF
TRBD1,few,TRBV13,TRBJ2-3,TGTGCCAGCAGCTTAAGGGACAGGGCCACAGATACGCAGTATTTT,CASSLRDRATDTQYF
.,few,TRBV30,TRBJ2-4,TGTGCCTGGAGTGCCGGGTCCGGGGCGGGAAACATTCAGTACTTC,CAWSAGSGAGNIQYF
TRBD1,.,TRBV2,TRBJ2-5,TGTGCCAGCAGTGCCCAGGGACAGGGAGAGACCCAGTACTTC,CASSAQGQGETQYF
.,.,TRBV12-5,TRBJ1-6,TGTGCTAGTGGTTTTAGACAGACGGATTCACCCCTCCACTTT,CASGFRQTDSPLHF
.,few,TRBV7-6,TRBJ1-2,TGTGCCAGCAGCCCCATCGAATTTGGCTCCACCTTC,CASSPIEFGSTF
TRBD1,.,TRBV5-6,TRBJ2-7,TGTGCCAGCAGCTTCGGACAGGGTGACTACGAGCAGTACTTC,CASSFGQGDYEQYF
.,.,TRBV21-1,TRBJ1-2,TGTGCCAGCAGCAAAGCTTCCCCCGGGAGGGAGGGCTATGGCTACACCTTC,CASSKASPGREGYGYTF
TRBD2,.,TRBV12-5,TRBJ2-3,TGTGCTAGTGCCCTTGGGACTACTTACACAGATACGCAGTATTTT,CASALGTTYTDTQYF
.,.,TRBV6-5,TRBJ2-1,TGTGCCAGCAGTTACAGCAATGAGCAGTTCTTC,CASSYSNEQFF
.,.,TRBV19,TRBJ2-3,TGTGCCAGTACACGGGGGGCTGGCACAGATACGCAGTATTTT,CASTRGAGTDTQYF
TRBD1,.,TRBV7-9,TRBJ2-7,TGTGCCAGCAGCTCGACCCTGAGAGGACAGGGTATCTACGAGCAGTACTTC,CASSSTLRGQGIYEQYF
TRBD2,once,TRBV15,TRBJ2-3,TGTGCCACCAGCAGAGCGGGAGGGGCAGATACGCAGTATTTT,CATSRAGGADTQYF
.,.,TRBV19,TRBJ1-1,TGTGCCAGTAGTATAGACCGGACACCTGAAGCTTTCTTT,CASSIDRTPEAFF
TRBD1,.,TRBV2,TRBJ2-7,TGTGTACCGGGACAGGGATACTACGAGCAGTACTTC,CVPGQGYYEQYF
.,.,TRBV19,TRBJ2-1,TGTGCCAGTAGTCCCTCAGGGGTCCATGAGCAGTTCTTC,CASSPSGVHEQFF
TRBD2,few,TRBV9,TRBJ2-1,TGTGCCAGCAGCGTCGGGGCTAGCGGATACAATGAGCAGTTCTTC,CASSVGASGYNEQFF
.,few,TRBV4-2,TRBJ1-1,TGTGCCAGCAGCCCCTCTGGGGTTGAAGCTTTCTTT,CASSPSGVEAFF
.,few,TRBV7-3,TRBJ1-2,TGTGCCAGCAGCGATGGGGGAGGGGATCAGGGTAGAGGCTACACCTTC,CASSDGGGDQGRGYTF
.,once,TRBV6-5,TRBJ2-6,TGTGCCAGCAGTTACTCCTTCTCTGGGGCCAACGTCCTGACTTTC,CASSYSFSGANVLTF
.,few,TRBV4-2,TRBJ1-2,TGTGCCAGCAGCCAAGATCGGGCGGAGGCCGCTAACTATGGCTACACCTTC,CASSQDRAEAANYGYTF
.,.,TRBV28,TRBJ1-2,TGTGCCAGCAGTTTAGGGGGGATGTTTAGCTATGGCTACACCTTC,CASSLGGMFSYGYTF
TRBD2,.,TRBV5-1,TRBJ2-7,TGCGCCAGCAGCTTGGAGCTAGCGGGATACTCCTACGAGCAGTACTTC,CASSLELAGYSYEQYF
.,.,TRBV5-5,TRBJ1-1,TGTGCCAGCAACCCGGGGACTGAAGCTTTCTTT,CASNPGTEAFF
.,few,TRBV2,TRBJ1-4,TGTGCCTGGGGGGGGCAGACCAATGAAAAACTGTTTTTT,CAWGGQTNEKLFF
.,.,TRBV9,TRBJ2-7,TGTGCCAGCAGCCCCCACCCGGGGGAAAGCTCCTACGAGCAGTACTTC,CASSPHPGESSYEQYF
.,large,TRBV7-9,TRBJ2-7,TGTGCCAGCAGCTTACGAGCGGGCGAGCAGTACTTC,CASSLRAGEQYF
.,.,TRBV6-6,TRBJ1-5,TGTGCCAGCAGTCCAGGTTCGGGCTATAGCAATCAGCCCCAGCATTTT,CASSPGSGYSNQPQHF
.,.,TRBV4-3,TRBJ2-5,TGCGCCAGCAGCCAAGAAATAGGCAGGGATGAGACCCAGTACTTC,CASSQEIGRDETQYF
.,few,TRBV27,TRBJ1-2,TGTGCCAGCAGTTTCAAGGATGAGCTAGGCTATGGCTACACCTTC,CASSFKDELGYGYTF
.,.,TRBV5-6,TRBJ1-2,TGTGCCAGCAGCTTGACTATGCGCTACACCTTC,CASSLTMRYTF
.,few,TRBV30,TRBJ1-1,TGTGCCTGGAGTGAACTGATTAACACTGAAGCTTTCTTT,CAWSELINTEAFF
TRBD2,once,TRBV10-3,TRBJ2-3,TGTGCCATCAGTGAACTGGGGGTAGCGGGACTTTTT,CAISELGVAGLF